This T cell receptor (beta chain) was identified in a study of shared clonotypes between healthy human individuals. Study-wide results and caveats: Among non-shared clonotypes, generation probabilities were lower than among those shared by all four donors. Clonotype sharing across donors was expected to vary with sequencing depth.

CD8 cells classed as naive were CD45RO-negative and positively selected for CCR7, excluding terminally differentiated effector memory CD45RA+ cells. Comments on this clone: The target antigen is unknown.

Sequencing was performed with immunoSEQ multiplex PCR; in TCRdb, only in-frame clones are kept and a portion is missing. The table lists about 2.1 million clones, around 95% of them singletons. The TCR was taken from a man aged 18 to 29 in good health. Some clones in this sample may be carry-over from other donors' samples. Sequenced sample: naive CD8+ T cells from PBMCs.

CDR3 region: CATSREEPGTAYEQYF. The CDR3 DNA follows: TGTGCCACCAGCAGAGAGGAGCCCGGGACGGCCTACGAGCAGTACTTC. The V and J genes are TRBV15 and TRBJ2-7; D possibly uses TRBD1 or TRBD2 (5 bases each). V lost 0 bases, J lost 2 bases, and 14 bases lay in between. The V gene's germline CDR1 is LNHNV and CDR2 YYDKDF (reference sequence). This CDR3 comprises 16 residues.